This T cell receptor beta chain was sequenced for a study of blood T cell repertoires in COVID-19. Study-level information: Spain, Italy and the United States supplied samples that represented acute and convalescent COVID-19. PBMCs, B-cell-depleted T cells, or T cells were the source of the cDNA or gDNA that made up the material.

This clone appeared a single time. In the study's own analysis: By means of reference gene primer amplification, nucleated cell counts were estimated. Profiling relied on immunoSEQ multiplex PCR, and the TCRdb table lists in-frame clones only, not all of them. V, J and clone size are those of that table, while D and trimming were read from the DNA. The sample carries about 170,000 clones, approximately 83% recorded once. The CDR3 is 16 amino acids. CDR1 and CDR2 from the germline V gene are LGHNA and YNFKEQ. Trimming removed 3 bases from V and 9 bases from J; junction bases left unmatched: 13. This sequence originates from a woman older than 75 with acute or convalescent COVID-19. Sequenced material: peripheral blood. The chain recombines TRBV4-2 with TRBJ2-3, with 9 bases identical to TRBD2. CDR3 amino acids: CASSQVTAGGPYTQYF. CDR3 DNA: TGTGCCAGCAGCCAGGTCACAGCGGGGGGCCCATACACGCAGTATTTT.